This T cell receptor beta chain was recovered during a study of blood T cells in healthy people across ages. Study conclusions and caveats: Shifts in expanded clonotypes may have been confounded by donor CMV status, which was unknown.

The V gene lost 5 bases and the J gene lost 0 bases, with 10 bases spanning the gap. The CDR3 consists of 13 residues. CDR1 is DFQATT, CDR2 SNEGSKA, per germline (reference sequence). A second PCR of 7 to 11 cycles used a sample-barcoded 5' primer and a J-beta primer mix. A single record per CDR3 protein comes from TCRdb applying MiXCR to the 5' RACE reads. The table lists more than 900,000 distinct CDR3 sequences, almost 25% of them singletons, with 0.65% to 0.95% in the top ten. As for this clonotype: The antigen is unknown.

These same records also appear under a second study, on T cells of mothers and their children.

Sequences were obtained from blood. This clonotype originated in a girl under 10 years old in good health. V gene TRBV20-1 combines with J gene TRBJ1-1; the D gene is possibly TRBD1 (5 bases). The DNA of the CDR3 is TGCAGTGCTCGGGACTTAATGAACACTGAAGCTTTCTTT. Its translation: CSARDLMNTEAFF.